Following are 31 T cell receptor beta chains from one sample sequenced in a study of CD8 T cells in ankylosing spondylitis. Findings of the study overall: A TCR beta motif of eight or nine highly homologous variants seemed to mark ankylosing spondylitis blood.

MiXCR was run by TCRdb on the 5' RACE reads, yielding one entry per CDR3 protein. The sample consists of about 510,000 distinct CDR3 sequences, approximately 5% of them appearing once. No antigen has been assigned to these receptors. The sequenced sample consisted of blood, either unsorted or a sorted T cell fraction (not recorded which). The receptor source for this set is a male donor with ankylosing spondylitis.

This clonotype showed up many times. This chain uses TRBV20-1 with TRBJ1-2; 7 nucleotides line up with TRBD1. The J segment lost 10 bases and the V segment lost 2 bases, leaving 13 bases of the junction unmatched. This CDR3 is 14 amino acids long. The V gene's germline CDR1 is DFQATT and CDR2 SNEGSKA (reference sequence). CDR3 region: CSARRTGQVTDYTF. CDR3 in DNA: TGCAGTGCTAGAAGGACAGGACAGGTTACGGACTACACCTTC.

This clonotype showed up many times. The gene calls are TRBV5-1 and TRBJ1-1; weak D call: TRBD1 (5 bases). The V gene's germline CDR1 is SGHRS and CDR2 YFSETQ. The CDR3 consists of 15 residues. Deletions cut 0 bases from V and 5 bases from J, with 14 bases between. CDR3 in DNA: TGCGCCAGCAGCTTGGCCCCAGGGAGTAAGACTGAAGCTTTCTTT. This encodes CASSLAPGSKTEAFF.

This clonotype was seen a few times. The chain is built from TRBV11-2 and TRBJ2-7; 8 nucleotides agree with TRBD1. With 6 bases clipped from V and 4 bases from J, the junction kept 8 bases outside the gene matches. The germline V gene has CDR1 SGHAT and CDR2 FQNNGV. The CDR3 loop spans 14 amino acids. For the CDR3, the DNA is TGTGCCAGCAGACAGGACAGGGAGGAATACGAGCAGTACTTC. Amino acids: CASRQDREEYEQYF.

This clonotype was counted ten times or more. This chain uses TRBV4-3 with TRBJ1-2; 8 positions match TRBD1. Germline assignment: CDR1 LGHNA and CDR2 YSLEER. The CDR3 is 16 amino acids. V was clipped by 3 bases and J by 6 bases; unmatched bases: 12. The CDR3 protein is CASSQEYAGQVNGYTF. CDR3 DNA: TGCGCCAGCAGCCAGGAATACGCGGGACAGGTGAATGGCTACACCTTC.

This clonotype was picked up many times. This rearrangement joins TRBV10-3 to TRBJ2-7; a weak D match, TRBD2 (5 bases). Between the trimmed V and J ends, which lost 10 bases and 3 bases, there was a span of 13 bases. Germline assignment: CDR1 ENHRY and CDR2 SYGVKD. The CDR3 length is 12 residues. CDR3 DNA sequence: TGTGCCAGCCGGGGATCGTACTACGAGCAGTACTTC. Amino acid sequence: CASRGSYYEQYF.

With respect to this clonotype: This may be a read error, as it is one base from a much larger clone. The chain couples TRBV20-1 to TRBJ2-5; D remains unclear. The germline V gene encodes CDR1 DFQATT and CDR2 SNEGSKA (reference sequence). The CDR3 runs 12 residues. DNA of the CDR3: TGCAGAGCTAGAGGAACAGCGGAGACCCAGTACTTC. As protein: CRARGTAETQYF.

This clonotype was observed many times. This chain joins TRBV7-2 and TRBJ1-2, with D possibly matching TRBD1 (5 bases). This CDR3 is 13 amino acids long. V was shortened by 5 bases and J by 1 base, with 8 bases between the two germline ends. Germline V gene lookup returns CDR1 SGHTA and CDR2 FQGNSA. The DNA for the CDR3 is TGTGCCAGCAGCATGACAGTTAACTATGGCTACACCTTC. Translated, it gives CASSMTVNYGYTF.

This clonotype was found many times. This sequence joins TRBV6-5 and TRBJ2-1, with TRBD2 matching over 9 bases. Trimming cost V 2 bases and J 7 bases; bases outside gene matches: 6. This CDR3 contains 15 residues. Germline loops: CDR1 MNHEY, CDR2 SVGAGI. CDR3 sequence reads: CASSYDAGGRNEQFF. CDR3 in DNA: TGTGCCAGCAGTTACGACGCGGGGGGGAGAAATGAGCAGTTCTTC.

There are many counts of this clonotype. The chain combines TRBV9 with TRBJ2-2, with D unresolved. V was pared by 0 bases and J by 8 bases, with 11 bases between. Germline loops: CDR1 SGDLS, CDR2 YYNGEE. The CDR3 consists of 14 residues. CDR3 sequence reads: CASSVARRPGELFF. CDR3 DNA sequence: TGTGCCAGCAGCGTAGCTAGGCGTCCAGGGGAGCTGTTTTTT. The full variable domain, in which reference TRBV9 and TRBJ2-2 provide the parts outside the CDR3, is DSGVTQTPKHLITATGQRVTLRCSPRSGDLSVYWYQQSLDQGLQFLIQYYNGEERAKGNILERFSAQQFPDLHSELNLSSLELGDSALYFCASSVARRPGELFFGEGSRLTVL.

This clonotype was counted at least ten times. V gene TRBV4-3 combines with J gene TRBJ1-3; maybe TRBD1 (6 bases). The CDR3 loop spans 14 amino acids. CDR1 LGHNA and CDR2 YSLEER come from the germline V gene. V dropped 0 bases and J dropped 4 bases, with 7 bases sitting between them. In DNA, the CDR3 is TGCGCCAGCAGCCAAGAGGGGGGCGGAAACACCATATATTTT. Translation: CASSQEGGGNTIYF.

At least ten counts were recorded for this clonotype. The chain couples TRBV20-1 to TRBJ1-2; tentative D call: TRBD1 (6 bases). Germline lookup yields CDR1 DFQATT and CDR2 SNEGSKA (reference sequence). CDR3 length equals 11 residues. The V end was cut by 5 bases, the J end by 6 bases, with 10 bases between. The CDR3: CSAGGGHGYTF. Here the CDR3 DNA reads TGCAGTGCTGGGGGGGGGCATGGCTACACCTTC.

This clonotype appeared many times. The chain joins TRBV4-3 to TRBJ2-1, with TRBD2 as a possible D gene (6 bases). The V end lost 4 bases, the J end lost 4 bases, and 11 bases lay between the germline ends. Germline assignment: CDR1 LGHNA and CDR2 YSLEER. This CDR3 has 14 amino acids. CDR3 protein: CASSPLAEYNEQFF. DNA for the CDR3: TGCGCCAGCAGCCCCTTAGCGGAATACAATGAGCAGTTCTTC.

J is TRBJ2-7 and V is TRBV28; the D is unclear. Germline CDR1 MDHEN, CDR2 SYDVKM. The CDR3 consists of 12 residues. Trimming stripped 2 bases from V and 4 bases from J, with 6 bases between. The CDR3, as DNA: TGTGCCAGCAGTTTAATGAGTTACGAGCAGTACTTC. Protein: CASSLMSYEQYF.

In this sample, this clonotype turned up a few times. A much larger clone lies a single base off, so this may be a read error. The CDR3 DNA follows: TGCTGTGCTAGAGATTTGTGGGGCAAGGATTATAGCAATCAGCCCCAGCATTTT. It specifies CCARDLWGKDYSNQPQHF. V is TRBV20-1 and J is TRBJ1-5; tentatively, D is TRBD1 (5 bases). The CDR3 is 18 amino acids. CDR1 and CDR2 from the germline V gene are DFQATT and SNEGSKA (reference sequence).

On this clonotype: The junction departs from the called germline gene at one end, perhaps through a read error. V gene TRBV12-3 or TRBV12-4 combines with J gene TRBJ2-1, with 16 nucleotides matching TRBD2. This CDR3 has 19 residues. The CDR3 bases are TGTACCAGCAGTTTAGGGCCGGGACTAGCGGGGGGGCCCAAAGGTGAGCAGTTCTTC. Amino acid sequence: CTSSLGPGLAGGPKGEQFF.

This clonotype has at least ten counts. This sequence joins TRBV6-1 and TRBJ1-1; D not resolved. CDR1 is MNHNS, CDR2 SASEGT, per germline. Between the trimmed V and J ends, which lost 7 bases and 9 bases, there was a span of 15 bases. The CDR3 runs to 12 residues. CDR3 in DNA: TGTGCCAGCAACAGACAATTTGGTAAAGCTTTCTTT. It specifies CASNRQFGKAFF.

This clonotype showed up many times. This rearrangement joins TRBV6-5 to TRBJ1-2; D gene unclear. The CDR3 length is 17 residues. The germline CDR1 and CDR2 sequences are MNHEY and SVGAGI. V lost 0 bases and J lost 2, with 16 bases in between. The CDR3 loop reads CASSYSMAERSNYGYTF. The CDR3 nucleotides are TGTGCCAGCAGTTACTCGATGGCAGAGAGATCGAACTATGGCTACACCTTC.

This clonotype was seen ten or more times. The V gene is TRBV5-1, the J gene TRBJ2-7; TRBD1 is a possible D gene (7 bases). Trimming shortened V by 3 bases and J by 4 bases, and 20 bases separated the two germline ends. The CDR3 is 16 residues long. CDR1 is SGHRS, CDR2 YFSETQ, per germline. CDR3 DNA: TGCGCCAGCAGCTCATCTCCCAGGGGGAGGTGGTACGAGCAGTACTTC. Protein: CASSSSPRGRWYEQYF.

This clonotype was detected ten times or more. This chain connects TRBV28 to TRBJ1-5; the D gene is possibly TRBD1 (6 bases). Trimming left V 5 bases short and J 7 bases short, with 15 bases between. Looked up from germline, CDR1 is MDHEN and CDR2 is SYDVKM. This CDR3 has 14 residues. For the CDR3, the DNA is TGTGCCAGCAGTCAAGCAGGGGAATACCAGCCCCAGCATTTT. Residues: CASSQAGEYQPQHF.

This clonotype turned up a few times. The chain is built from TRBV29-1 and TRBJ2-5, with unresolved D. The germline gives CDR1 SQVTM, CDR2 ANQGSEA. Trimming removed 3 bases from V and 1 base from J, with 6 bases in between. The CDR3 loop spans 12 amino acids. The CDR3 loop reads CSVEQFQETQYF. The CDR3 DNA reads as TGCAGCGTTGAGCAATTCCAAGAGACCCAGTACTTC.

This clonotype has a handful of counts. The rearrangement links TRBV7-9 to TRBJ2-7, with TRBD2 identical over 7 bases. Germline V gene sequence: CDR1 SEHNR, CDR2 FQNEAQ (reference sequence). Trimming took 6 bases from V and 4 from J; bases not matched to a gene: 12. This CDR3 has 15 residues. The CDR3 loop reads CASSPEPGLQYEQYF. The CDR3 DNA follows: TGTGCCAGCAGTCCCGAACCGGGACTACAGTACGAGCAGTACTTC.

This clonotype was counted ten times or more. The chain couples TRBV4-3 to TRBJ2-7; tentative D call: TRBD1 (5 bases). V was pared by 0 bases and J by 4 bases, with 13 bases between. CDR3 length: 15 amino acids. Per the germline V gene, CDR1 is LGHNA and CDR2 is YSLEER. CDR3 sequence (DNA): TGCGCCAGCAGCCAAGACCGGGTAGGGGCTTACGAGCAGTACTTC. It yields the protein CASSQDRVGAYEQYF.

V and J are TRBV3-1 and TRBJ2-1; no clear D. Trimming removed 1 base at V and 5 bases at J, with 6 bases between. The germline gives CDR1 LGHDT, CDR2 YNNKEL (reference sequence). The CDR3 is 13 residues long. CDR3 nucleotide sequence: TGTGCCAGCAGCCAAGTGCCGGACAATGAGCAGTTCTTC. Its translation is CASSQVPDNEQFF.

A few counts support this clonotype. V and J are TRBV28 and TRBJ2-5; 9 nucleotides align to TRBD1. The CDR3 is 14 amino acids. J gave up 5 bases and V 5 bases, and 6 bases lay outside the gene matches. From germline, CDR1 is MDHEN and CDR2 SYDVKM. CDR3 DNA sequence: TGTGCCAGCAGTCAAGTCGGGACAGGGGAGACCCAGTACTTC. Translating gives CASSQVGTGETQYF.

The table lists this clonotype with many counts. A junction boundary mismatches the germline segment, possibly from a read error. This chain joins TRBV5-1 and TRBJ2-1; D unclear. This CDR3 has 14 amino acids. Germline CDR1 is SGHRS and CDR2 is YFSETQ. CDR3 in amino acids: CASSLGGLYNEQFF. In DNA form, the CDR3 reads TGTGCCAGCAGCTTAGGTGGGCTCTACAATGAGCAGTTCTTC.

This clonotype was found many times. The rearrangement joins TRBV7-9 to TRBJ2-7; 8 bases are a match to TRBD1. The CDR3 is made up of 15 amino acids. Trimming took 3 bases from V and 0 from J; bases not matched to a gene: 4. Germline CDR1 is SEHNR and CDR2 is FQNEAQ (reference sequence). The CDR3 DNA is TGTGCCAGCAGCTTGGACAGGGCTCTCTCCTACGAGCAGTACTTC. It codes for CASSLDRALSYEQYF.

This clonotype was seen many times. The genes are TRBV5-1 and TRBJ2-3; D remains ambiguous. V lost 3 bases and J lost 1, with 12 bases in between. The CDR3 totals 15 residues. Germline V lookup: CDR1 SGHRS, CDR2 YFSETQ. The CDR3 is CASSSPDLGTDTQYF. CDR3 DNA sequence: TGCGCCAGCAGCTCCCCGGATCTCGGCACAGATACGCAGTATTTT. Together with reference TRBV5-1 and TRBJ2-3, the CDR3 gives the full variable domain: KAGVTQTPRYLIKTRGQQVTLSCSPISGHRSVSWYQQTPGQGLQFLFEYFSETQRNKGNFPGRFSGRQFSNSRSEMNVSTLELGDSALYLCASSSPDLGTDTQYFGPGTRLTVL.

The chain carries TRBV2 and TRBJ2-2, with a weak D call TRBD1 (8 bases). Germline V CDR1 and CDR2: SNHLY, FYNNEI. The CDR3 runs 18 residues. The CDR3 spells CTCCRTGRGLTVTGELFF. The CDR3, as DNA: TGTACCTGCTGCCGGACAGGGAGGGGTCTTACAGTCACCGGGGAGCTGTTTTTT.

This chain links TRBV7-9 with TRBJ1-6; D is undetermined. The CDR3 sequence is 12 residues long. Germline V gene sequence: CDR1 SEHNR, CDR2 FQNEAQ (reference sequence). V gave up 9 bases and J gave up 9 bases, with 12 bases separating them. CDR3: CASTGIGSPLHF. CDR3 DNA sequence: TGTGCCAGTACCGGAATCGGTTCACCCCTCCACTTT. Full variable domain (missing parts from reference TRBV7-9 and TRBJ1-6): DTGVSQNPRHKITKRGQNVTFRCDPISEHNRLYWYRQTLGQGPEFLTYFQNEAQLEKSRLLSDRFSAERPKGSFSTLEIQRTEQGDSAMYLCASTGIGSPLHFGNGTRLTVT.

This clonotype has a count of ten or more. The CDR3 here is CAISDINEKLFF. CDR3 coding DNA: TGTGCCATCAGTGATATTAATGAAAAACTGTTTTTT. The gene calls are TRBV10-3 and TRBJ1-4; no clear D. The CDR3 is 12 residues long. With 3 bases removed from V and 4 bases from J, the gap between germline ends came to 3 bases. The germline gives CDR1 ENHRY, CDR2 SYGVKD.

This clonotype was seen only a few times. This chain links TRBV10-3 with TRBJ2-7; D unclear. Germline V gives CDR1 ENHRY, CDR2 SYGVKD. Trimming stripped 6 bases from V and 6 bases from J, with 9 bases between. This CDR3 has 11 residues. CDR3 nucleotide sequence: TGTGCCATCAGGGCCGGCGGCGAGCAGTACTTC. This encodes CAIRAGGEQYF.